This passage covers 28 T cell receptor beta chains from one sample sequenced in a study of neurological immune-mediated disorders. TCRdb passed the 5' RACE reads through MiXCR, listing each CDR3 protein once. The sample holds almost 30,000 distinct CDR3 sequences; 12% are singletons and the top ten take 5% to 6%. Sequenced sample: PBMCs. The receptors come from a woman between 55 and 75 years old in good health.

The table lists this clonotype with many counts. An end of the junction does not agree with germline; a read error may underlie this. Written as DNA, the CDR3 is TGTGCCAGTAGCCAAACCGGGGAGCTGTTTTTT. This codes for CASSQTGELFF. This chain links TRBV14 with TRBJ2-2; D is ambiguous. Germline assignment: CDR1 SGHDN and CDR2 FVKESK. The CDR3 length is 11 residues. The entire variable domain, with the rest obtained from reference TRBV14 and TRBJ2-2, is as follows: EAGVTQFPSHSVIEKGQTVTLRCDPISGHDNLYWYRRVMGKEIKFLLHFVKESKQDESGMPNNRFLAERTGGTYSTLKVQPAELEDSGVYFCASSQTGELFFGEGSRLTVL.

There are many counts of this clonotype. The rearrangement uses TRBV11-2 and TRBJ2-5; D might be TRBD2 (5 bases). This CDR3 comprises 15 residues. The V gene's germline CDR1 is SGHAT and CDR2 FQNNGV. V was pared by 4 bases and J by 1 base, with 13 bases between. CDR3 DNA sequence: TGTGCCAGCAGCTCCTGGGTCGGAGGCCAAGAGACCCAGTACTTC. It translates to CASSSWVGGQETQYF.

In its sample, this clonotype was seen many times. The chain links TRBV10-3 to TRBJ1-1; a weak D match, TRBD1 (5 bases). The CDR3 is 16 residues long. Trimming took off 4 bases at V and 5 bases at J, with 20 bases between the two ends. CDR1 and CDR2 from the germline V gene are ENHRY and SYGVKD. CDR3 bases: TGTGCCATCAGTGTGGGGGGAGCACGAGGGCGAACTGAAGCTTTCTTT. The encoded protein is CAISVGGARGRTEAFF.

This clonotype was counted at least ten times. The gene calls are TRBV5-1 and TRBJ2-1, with TRBD2 matching 8 bases. With 1 base clipped from V and 3 bases from J, the junction kept 3 bases outside the gene matches. CDR1 is SGHRS, CDR2 YFSETQ, per germline. The CDR3 has 15 residues. CDR3 in amino acids: CASSLMAGGYNEQFF. CDR3 sequence (DNA): TGCGCCAGCAGCTTGATGGCGGGGGGCTACAATGAGCAGTTCTTC.

This clonotype was picked up many times. The CDR3, as DNA: TGTGCCAGCAGCCCCGGACAGGGGATGAACACTGAAGCTTTCTTT. Its protein product is CASSPGQGMNTEAFF. This sequence joins TRBV12-3 or TRBV12-4 and TRBJ1-1; TRBD1 aligns across 9 bases. Trimming at V came to 6 bases and at J to 0 bases, leaving 5 bases not matched to a gene. CDR3 length: 15 residues.

This clonotype occurred many times. The rearrangement links TRBV5-1 to TRBJ2-7; TRBD1 agrees at 8 bases. J lost 0 bases, V lost 3 bases, and 5 bases had no gene match. This CDR3 spans 15 amino acids. Germline values: CDR1 SGHRS, CDR2 YFSETQ. The CDR3 sequence: CASSSSGQVSYEQYF. The CDR3 nucleotides read TGCGCCAGCAGCTCGTCGGGACAGGTCTCCTACGAGCAGTACTTC.

At least ten counts were recorded for this clonotype. The V and J genes are TRBV20-1 and TRBJ2-1; D is perhaps TRBD1 or TRBD2 (6 bases each). The CDR3 length is 15 residues. CDR1 is DFQATT and CDR2 is SNEGSKA in the germline V gene (reference sequence). V was clipped by 4 bases and J by 3 bases, with 16 bases between them. CDR3 sequence: CSAKGVGGHYNEQFF. In nucleotides, the CDR3 is TGCAGTGCTAAAGGGGTAGGGGGGCACTACAATGAGCAGTTCTTC.

This clonotype was observed many times. The V call is TRBV5-1, the J call TRBJ1-6; D might be TRBD1 (5 bases). The CDR3 totals 14 residues. Germline V gene data show CDR1 as SGHRS and CDR2 as YFSETQ. V gave up 3 bases and J gave up 9 bases, with 13 bases separating them. For the CDR3, the DNA is TGCGCCAGCAGCTCTCCGGGGGGAGGTTCACCCCTCCACTTT. This gives the protein CASSSPGGGSPLHF. The complete variable domain, with remaining parts taken from reference TRBV5-1 and TRBJ1-6, reads KAGVTQTPRYLIKTRGQQVTLSCSPISGHRSVSWYQQTPGQGLQFLFEYFSETQRNKGNFPGRFSGRQFSNSRSEMNVSTLELGDSALYLCASSSPGGGSPLHFGNGTRLTVT.

This clonotype has a count of ten or more. The chain couples TRBV6-2 or TRBV6-3 to TRBJ2-5; TRBD2 matches 12 bases. This CDR3 is 18 amino acids long. The V gene end was trimmed by 7 bases and the J gene end by 4 bases; junction bases not matched to a gene: 16. CDR1 MNHEY and CDR2 SVGEGT come from the germline V gene. The DNA for the CDR3 is TGTGCCAGCATGCCTCCGTCTAGCGGGGGGGCCGGCGTAGAGACCCAGTACTTC. The encoded protein is CASMPPSSGGAGVETQYF.

This clonotype has a count of ten or more. This chain links TRBV15 with TRBJ2-1; 8 bases agree with TRBD1. The CDR3 sequence is 17 residues long. Germline CDR1 and CDR2: LNHNV and YYDKDF (reference sequence). V was pared by 0 bases and J by 5 bases, with 9 bases of the junction left unmatched. DNA for the CDR3: TGTGCCACCAGCAGAGATCCCGGGACAGGCTATAACAATGAGCAGTTCTTC. Translating it yields CATSRDPGTGYNNEQFF.

This clonotype showed up many times. The chain joins TRBV29-1 to TRBJ1-4; weak D call: TRBD1 (5 bases). The CDR3 contains 13 residues. V was clipped by 4 bases and J by 7 bases, with 13 bases between them. Germline-derived CDR1 and CDR2 are SQVTM and ANQGSEA. DNA for the CDR3: TGCAGCGTTGCACGTGGGGGGGTTGAAAAACTGTTTTTT. Residues: CSVARGGVEKLFF. The whole variable domain, remainder taken from reference TRBV29-1 and TRBJ1-4, is SAVISQKPSRDICQRGTSLTIQCQVDSQVTMMFWYRQQPGQSLTLIATANQGSEATYESGFVIDKFPISRPNLTFSTLTVSNMSPEDSSIYLCSVARGGVEKLFFGSGTQLSVL.

On this clonotype: This could be a read error, since a much larger clone is one nucleotide away. This chain connects TRBV7-9 to TRBJ2-5; D is perhaps TRBD1 (5 bases). Germline CDR1 reads SEHNR; CDR2 reads FQNEAQ (reference sequence). The CDR3 is made up of 15 amino acids. The DNA of the CDR3 is TGTGCCAGCAGCTTAAAGGGCAGGGCTATGGAGACCCCGTACTTC. As protein: CASSLKGRAMETPYF.

This clonotype was detected ten times or more. The chain is built from TRBV4-3 and TRBJ1-1; D may be TRBD1 (6 bases). This CDR3 comprises 14 residues. The V gene's germline CDR1 is LGHNA and CDR2 YSLEER. Trimming took 3 bases from V and 5 from J, leaving 13 bases between them. DNA for the CDR3: TGCGCCAGCAGCCAGGGAGGGGGGCGGACTGAAGCTTTCTTT. It codes for CASSQGGGRTEAFF.

This clonotype appeared many times. The chain recombines TRBV6-6 with TRBJ2-4; D ambiguous. The CDR3 is 11 residues long. V lost 6 bases to trimming and J lost 6 bases, with 6 bases between them. Germline V gene sequence: CDR1 MNHNY, CDR2 SVGAGI (reference sequence). Written as DNA, the CDR3 is TGTGCCAGCAGCAACGGAAACATTCAGTACTTC. This gives the protein CASSNGNIQYF.

This clonotype ranks as medium-sized (0.01 to 0.1%). J is TRBJ1-5 and V is TRBV20-1, with TRBD1 as a possible D gene (6 bases). The CDR3 contains 14 residues. The V gene lost 5 bases and the J gene lost 5 bases, with 16 bases spanning the gap. CDR1 and CDR2 from the germline V gene are DFQATT and SNEGSKA (reference sequence). CDR3 sequence (DNA): TGCAGTGCTCGACAGGACAGACCCGATCAGCCCCAGCATTTT. Protein product: CSARQDRPDQPQHF.

This clonotype occurred many times. This rearrangement joins TRBV6-5 to TRBJ2-1; D not certain. The CDR3 sequence is 11 residues long. V was trimmed by 8 bases and J by 5 bases, leaving 7 bases between them. The germline CDR1 and CDR2 sequences are MNHEY and SVGAGI. This chain's CDR3 is CASARNNEQFF. CDR3 coding DNA: TGTGCCAGCGCAAGAAACAATGAGCAGTTCTTC.

This clonotype was detected many times. The gene calls are TRBV5-1 and TRBJ2-5; 9 bases align to TRBD1. The CDR3 sequence is 17 residues long. Looked up from germline, CDR1 is SGHRS and CDR2 is YFSETQ. The trim removed 1 base at V and 0 bases at J, leaving 7 bases unmatched. The CDR3 loop is CASSLNTGTGYQETQYF. The CDR3 bases are TGCGCCAGCAGCTTGAATACCGGGACAGGGTACCAAGAGACCCAGTACTTC.

The chain's CDR3 is CSARGWAGELFF. CDR3 in DNA: TGCAGCGCGCGGGGGTGGGCCGGGGAGCTGTTTTTT. The J gene is TRBJ2-2, the V gene TRBV29-1; 7 nucleotides line up with TRBD2. Germline values: CDR1 SQVTM, CDR2 ANQGSEA. After removal of 7 bases from V and 6 bases from J, the junction contained 5 bases not matched to a gene. This CDR3 has 12 amino acids.

Concerning this clonotype: A much bigger clone sits one base away, suggesting this may be a read error. This rearrangement joins TRBV7-3 to TRBJ2-5; 7 bases align to TRBD1. From germline, CDR1 is SGHTA and CDR2 FQGTGA. The CDR3 runs to 13 residues. The CDR3 reads CVSSIGGWETQYF. In DNA, the CDR3 is TGTGTCAGCAGCATAGGGGGCTGGGAGACCCAGTACTTC.

This clonotype occurred many times. In nucleotides, the CDR3 is TGTGCCAGCAGCCAACAGGGTTGGAATGAGCAGTTCTTC. Its protein product is CASSQQGWNEQFF. This rearrangement joins TRBV3-1 to TRBJ2-1; D might be TRBD1 (5 bases). V was clipped by 2 bases and J by 7 bases, with 9 bases between them. This CDR3 comprises 13 residues. Looked up from germline, CDR1 is LGHDT and CDR2 is YNNKEL (reference sequence).

This clonotype has at least ten counts. The chain employs TRBV6-2 or TRBV6-3 and TRBJ2-3, with D perhaps being TRBD1 or TRBD2 (5 bases each). Trimming shortened V by 5 bases and J by 5 bases, and 14 bases separated the two germline ends. CDR1 is MNHEY and CDR2 is SVGEGT in the germline V gene. There are 14 residues in the CDR3. Written as DNA, the CDR3 is TGTGCCAGCAGTCCTTGGGACCCCAGAGATACGCAGTATTTT. Translated: CASSPWDPRDTQYF.

The gene calls are TRBV6-6 and TRBJ1-5; possible D gene TRBD1, 6 bases. V lost 2 bases and J lost 2, with 13 bases in between. Germline assignment: CDR1 MNHNY and CDR2 SVGAGI (reference sequence). The CDR3 spans 16 residues. CDR3 residues: CASSYPTGSGNQPQHF. Here the CDR3 DNA reads TGTGCCAGCAGTTACCCTACAGGGTCTGGCAATCAGCCCCAGCATTTT.

The rearrangement uses TRBV7-2 and TRBJ1-5, with D possibly TRBD1 on 6 matching bases. The CDR3 covers 14 residues. Trimming took 4 bases from V and 11 from J, leaving 18 bases between them. Per the germline V gene, CDR1 is SGHTA and CDR2 is FQGNSA. CDR3 sequence (DNA): TGTGCCAGCAGCTCGGACAGTAGCAATAAGACCCAGCATTTT. It specifies CASSSDSSNKTQHF.

Many counts were recorded for this clonotype. The CDR3 protein is CASSEVSGATSEKLFF. In DNA form, the CDR3 reads TGTGCCAGCAGCGAAGTGAGTGGGGCCACGAGCGAAAAACTGTTTTTT. The chain recombines TRBV7-9 with TRBJ1-4; D is perhaps TRBD1 (5 bases). The V gene's germline CDR1 is SEHNR and CDR2 FQNEAQ (reference sequence). Trimming took off 5 bases at V and 8 bases at J, with 21 bases between the two ends. This CDR3 is built from 16 residues.

This clonotype was detected many times. The chain carries TRBV3-1 and TRBJ1-3, with D hard to call. Per the germline V gene, CDR1 is LGHDT and CDR2 is YNNKEL (reference sequence). The CDR3 consists of 15 residues. Between the trimmed V and J ends, which lost 4 bases and 2 bases, there was a span of 12 bases. The CDR3 DNA reads TGTGCCAGCAGCCCCGCGTCCGGAGCTGGAAACACCATATATTTT. Its translation is CASSPASGAGNTIYF.

This clonotype has only a few counts. This chain uses TRBV27 with TRBJ2-7, with a possible D match to TRBD1 (5 bases). Per germline, CDR1 MNHEY and CDR2 SMNVEV (reference sequence). The V end lost 6 bases, the J end lost 0 bases, and 18 bases lay between the germline ends. The CDR3 consists of 16 residues. The chain's CDR3 is CASSLKGAPLSYEQYF. CDR3 in DNA: TGTGCCAGCAGCCTAAAAGGGGCCCCCCTCTCCTACGAGCAGTACTTC.

This clonotype was detected many times. The genes are TRBV20-1 and TRBJ2-7; 7 bases are shared with TRBD2. The trim removed 1 base at V and 6 bases at J, leaving 6 bases unmatched. Germline values: CDR1 DFQATT, CDR2 SNEGSKA (reference sequence). The CDR3 extends over 13 amino acids. The CDR3 bases are TGCAGTGCTAGAGGTGTCGGGGGGTCCGAGCAGTACTTC. Residues: CSARGVGGSEQYF.

There are many counts of this clonotype. The CDR3 sequence is CSVERTGDTQYF. The CDR3 DNA is TGCAGCGTTGAAAGGACGGGAGATACGCAGTATTTT. The gene calls are TRBV29-1 and TRBJ2-3; the D is unclear. The germline CDR1 and CDR2 sequences are SQVTM and ANQGSEA. V was pared by 2 bases and J by 5 bases, with 8 bases between. There are 12 residues in the CDR3.